This T cell receptor beta chain came from a study of beta chain features in type 1 diabetes. General study findings and limits: A PCR bias possibly favoring shorter templates would apply equally to patients and controls. Cells carrying high TCR expression could end up over-represented when cDNA is sequenced.

CD4+ naive, central memory, regulatory and stem cell-like memory cells were sorted via CD45RO/CCR7/CD25/CD127/CD95/CD27. Germline V lookup: CDR1 SGHDN, CDR2 FVKESK. The germline V and J ends were trimmed by 4 bases and 1 base, with 13 bases remaining between them. This CDR3 spans 16 amino acids. Every bit of the isolated RNA underwent reverse transcription, so sequencing read expressed TCRB transcripts. Sequenced naive, central memory and regulatory T cell samples produced an average of roughly 3.5 million reads. Sequencing used immunoSEQ multiplex PCR; TCRdb keeps in-frame clones, though not all of them. The sample shows 400,000 to 450,000 clones, approximately 15% of them seen only once. With regard to this clone: Its antigen is as yet unknown.

This clonotype originated in a man under 40 in good health. The chain has TRBV14 and TRBJ2-2, with D possibly TRBD2 on 5 matching bases. Specimen: naive CD4+ T cells from blood. CDR3 bases: TGTGCCAGCAGCCTTCGGACTCTTCTGAACACCGGGGAGCTGTTTTTT. Protein sequence: CASSLRTLLNTGELFF. Full variable domain (missing parts from reference TRBV14 and TRBJ2-2): EAGVTQFPSHSVIEKGQTVTLRCDPISGHDNLYWYRRVMGKEIKFLLHFVKESKQDESGMPNNRFLAERTGGTYSTLKVQPAELEDSGVYFCASSLRTLLNTGELFFGEGSRLTVL.